These T cell receptor beta chains were read from a single sample in a study of T cells of healthy individuals. MiXCR, run by TCRdb on the 5' RACE reads, gives a single entry per CDR3 protein. The sample has approximately 50,000 distinct CDR3 sequences, roughly 14% seen once. The source of these receptors is a human donor in good health. Both conserved end residues are part of each CDR3. Each record gives: J gene, CDR3 length, V gene, CDR3 protein.

TRBJ2-7 13 TRBV30 CAWSADGNYEQYF
TRBJ2-7 15 TRBV9 CASSVGVAPTYEQYF
TRBJ1-5 13 TRBV10-3 CAITAGSNQPQHF
TRBJ2-7 16 TRBV6-1 CASSEFASGGVAEQYF
TRBJ1-1 16 TRBV5-1 CASSSSGGGQDTEAFF
TRBJ1-1 16 TRBV5-6 CASSLVAGGQNTEAFF
TRBJ2-1 11 TRBV29-1 CSVARGNEQFF
TRBJ1-5 13 TRBV19 CASSSTGNQPQHF
TRBJ1-3 16 TRBV6-6 CASRAQGALDGNTIYF
TRBJ2-7 18 TRBV6-2/TRBV6-3 CASSPRTSGRSSAYEQYF
TRBJ2-3 14 TRBV20-1 CSARTGWGTDTQYF
TRBJ1-5 11 TRBV19 CASKGGMGQHF
TRBJ2-5 12 TRBV24-1 CATSDWNQPQYF
TRBJ2-3 15 TRBV7-2 CASSLTSGTYDTQYF
TRBJ2-7 15 TRBV7-2 CASSTGLAGAYEQYF
TRBJ2-3 15 TRBV7-9 CASSLAGDPTDTQYF
TRBJ1-6 15 TRBV5-1 CASSPGFVGGSPLHF
TRBJ2-2 15 TRBV12-3/TRBV12-4 CASSPGLANTGELFF
TRBJ1-1 11 TRBV7-2 CASSLKVEAFF
TRBJ2-3 12 TRBV7-2 CASLQWGHTQYF
TRBJ2-3 15 TRBV9 CASSGGGGSTDTQYF
TRBJ2-4 13 TRBV19 CASSMGGEDIQYF
TRBJ2-3 16 TRBV12-5 CASGLGLAGSTDTQYF
TRBJ2-7 15 TRBV7-9 CASSRFGSGSGEQYF
TRBJ1-2 10 TRBV20-1 CSARGGGYTF
TRBJ2-7 14 TRBV5-6 CASSMGPTSYEQYF
TRBJ1-5 13 TRBV6-6 CASGAAGNQPQHF
TRBJ2-2 17 TRBV7-9 CASSRQLAGMNTGELFF
TRBJ2-1 13 TRBV29-1 CSVEERAVNEQFF
TRBJ2-3 16 TRBV5-1 CASSPNEIEGSDTQYF
TRBJ2-4 18 TRBV12-3/TRBV12-4 CASSAGSQPFIAKNIQYF
TRBJ2-1 15 TRBV20-1 CSARQRERSYNEQFF
TRBJ2-1 14 TRBV9 CASSVVGLGYEQFF
TRBJ1-2 12 TRBV12-3/TRBV12-4 CASSLDEYGYTF
TRBJ1-2 14 TRBV2 CASSDEGRSYGYTF
TRBJ2-7 15 TRBV27 CASSPFGGVQYEQYF
TRBJ2-7 13 TRBV7-9 CASSVGSFYEQYF
TRBJ2-1 16 TRBV4-3 CASSQDPLAAYNEQFF
TRBJ1-2 16 TRBV20-1 CSARGTAGTGYYGYTF
TRBJ2-7 12 TRBV5-1 CASSSSSYEQYF
TRBJ2-7 14 TRBV12-2 CASRLFQPSYEQYF
TRBJ1-2 17 TRBV5-4 CASSQGIEHIYSYGYTF